The T cell receptor beta chain described here comes from a study of shared clonotypes between healthy human individuals. Study background: CD4 naive cells filled three plates per donor, CD4 memory three, CD8 naive two and CD8 memory one.

This table comes from immunoSEQ multiplex PCR, and its TCRdb copy is limited to in-frame clones, with some not included. Of about 1 million clones detected, about 75% appear once; the ten largest clones hold 1.4%. Notes on the study in general: Represented diversity (both genetic and exposure-history) was limited by the small number of donors.

The CDR3 loop spans 11 amino acids. In the CD4+ fraction, cells were divided into CD45RA+ naive and CD45RA-negative memory subsets. In this sample, this clone turned up a few times. No antigen is known for it. What was sequenced was memory CD4+ T cells sorted from blood. Noted subset: CD45RA-negative fraction. This clonotype was sampled from a man in his late teens or twenties in good health. This chain links TRBV12-2 with TRBJ1-5. TRBV12-2 is a recognized pseudogene. The CDR3 sequence is CASRPPGPQHF. Here the CDR3 DNA reads TGTGCAAGTCGGCCCCCGGGGCCCCAGCATTTT.